The rows below give T cell receptor beta chains drawn from one sample of a study of blood T cell repertoires in COVID-19. Profiling relied on immunoSEQ multiplex PCR, and the TCRdb table lists in-frame clones only, not all of them. This sample yields 230,000 or so clones, of which approximately 84% are seen a single time; around 4% belongs to the top ten. The sequenced sample consisted of peripheral blood. Every receptor here comes from a man in his fifties with active or convalescent COVID-19. Each CDR3 is given with its conserved first and last residue. The order of the fields is J gene, D gene, clone size, V gene, CDR3 DNA, CDR3 protein. The D gene is left open where the match is weak. Some rows have no size entry. The others give once, few or many, or a class for an expanded clone.

TRBJ2-1 TRBD1 many TRBV29-1 TGCAGCGTAACTGGACAGGGGGTGAATGAGCAGTTCTTC CSVTGQGVNEQFF
TRBJ1-5 TRBD1 once TRBV15 TGTGCCACCAGCGGACATACAGGGGATCAGCCCCAGCATTTT CATSGHTGDQPQHF
TRBJ1-4 TRBD1 . TRBV6-1 TGTGCCAGCAGTGTGACAGGGATGGAGGGGTATGGGGCTGAAAAACTGTTTTTT CASSVTGMEGYGAEKLFF
TRBJ1-5 . . TRBV25-1 TGTGCCAGCAGTGAAGGGGACGGGGGGAGCAATCAGCCCCAGCATTTT CASSEGDGGSNQPQHF
TRBJ2-7 TRBD1 . TRBV5-5 TGTGCCAGCAGTGCCGGACAGGGGGGCCACGAGCAGTACTTC CASSAGQGGHEQYF
TRBJ1-5 . . TRBV9 TGTGCCAGCAGCGACGGAGATAGCAATCAGCCCCAGCATTTT CASSDGDSNQPQHF
TRBJ1-4 TRBD1 many TRBV15 TGTGCCACCAGCAGAGCCCGGGACAGGGGATCAACTAATGAAAAACTGTTTTTT CATSRARDRGSTNEKLFF
TRBJ2-5 TRBD2 . TRBV7-2 TGTGCCAGCAGCTTAGTAGAAGCCGGCAGCGGGGTAAACCAAGAGACCCAGTACTTC CASSLVEAGSGVNQETQYF
TRBJ2-7 . . TRBV5-1 TGCGCCAGCAGCTTGGCCCTAGGGGATTCCTACGAGCAGTACTTC CASSLALGDSYEQYF
TRBJ1-5 . . TRBV3-1/TRBV3-2 TGTGCCAGCAGCCAGGGGGGGGGAGGCAATCAGCCCCAGCATTTT CASSQGGGGNQPQHF
TRBJ1-1 TRBD1 . TRBV6-5 TGTGCCAGCAGTTACCTACAGGGGACGGTAGCTGAAGCTTTCTTT CASSYLQGTVAEAFF
TRBJ1-3 . . TRBV2 TGTGCCAGCAGTGAAGTACCCGAGATAACTGGAAACACCATATATTTT CASSEVPEITGNTIYF
TRBJ1-1 TRBD1 once TRBV5-5 TGTGCCAGCAGCTTCGGGACAGTAGGGACTGAAGCTTTCTTT CASSFGTVGTEAFF
TRBJ1-4 TRBD1 . TRBV3-1/TRBV3-2 TGTGCCAGCAGCCGAGGACCCGGGACAGGGGGTGAAAAACTGTTTTTT CASSRGPGTGGEKLFF
TRBJ2-7 . . TRBV18 TGTGCCAGCTCACCACCAGGGGCGTTAGCCTACGAGCAGTACTTC CASSPPGALAYEQYF
TRBJ2-2 TRBD1 . TRBV6-5 TGTGCCAGCAGGCCTCAGGGGGCAACACCCGGGGAGCTGTTTTTT CASRPQGATPGELFF
TRBJ1-4 . . TRBV3-1/TRBV3-2 TGTGCCAGCAGCCAAGATGAGGTGGCCGGAACGGCAACTAATGAAAAACTGTTTTTT CASSQDEVAGTATNEKLFF
TRBJ2-3 TRBD2 . TRBV5-1 TGCGCCAGCAGCTCCCGTGGGACTAGCGGGGGGGCGACAGATACGCAGTATTTT CASSSRGTSGGATDTQYF
TRBJ2-7 . . TRBV13 TGTGCCAGCAGCTTAGGGGGTGGGAGCGAGCAGTACTTC CASSLGGGSEQYF
TRBJ1-1 . . TRBV7-9 TGTGCCAGCAGCTTACAGGGTGACACTGAAGCTTTCTTT CASSLQGDTEAFF
TRBJ1-5 . . TRBV5-1 TGCGCCAGCAGCTTGGGGTCAGGGGATCAGCCCCAGCATTTT CASSLGSGDQPQHF
TRBJ1-1 TRBD1 . TRBV12-3/TRBV12-4 TGTGCCAGCAGCCGGGACAGGGACACTGAAGCTTTCTTT CASSRDRDTEAFF
TRBJ2-6 TRBD2 . TRBV5-1 TGCGCCAGCAGCTTGAGCGGGGTCGGGGCCAACGTCCTGACTTTC CASSLSGVGANVLTF
TRBJ2-3 . . TRBV5-1 TGCGCCAGCAGCTTCGGTAGCCTGTCAGATACGCAGTATTTT CASSFGSLSDTQYF